This T cell receptor (beta chain) was found in a study of blood T cell repertoires in COVID-19 (dated by TCRdb to 2020 to 2022). Some background on the complete study: Collaborator samples came from the United States, Italy and Spain and covered acute and convalescent phases of COVID-19. The repertoires were released in a freely available public database intended as a resource for research on the immune response to SARS-CoV-2. Where available, HLA class I and class II types were taken from metadata supplied by the sample provider and were not determined by assay-based typing. Subjects who had been exposed to COVID-19, were actively infected with it, or had recovered from it provided the deeply sampled blood TCRbeta repertoires that made up the dataset. Samples were obtained from the ongoing ImmuneRACE study (first 160 participants) and from about 1,300 subjects provided by 6 global collaborators. The material from the prospective study consisted of cDNA or gDNA derived from T cells, B-cell-depleted T cells, or PBMCs. A de-identified subject ID, COVID-19 status, age in years and sex were almost always included in the sample metadata.

What the research found in general, with its limitations: How much clinical and demographic metadata was included differed by source and by participant, and the metadata was provided uncurated.

V was cut back by 4 bases and J by 4 bases, leaving a gap of 16 bases between them. CDR1 and CDR2 are drawn from the germline V gene: SGDLS, YYNGEE. There are 15 amino acids in the CDR3, from cysteine to phenylalanine inclusive. Kept here is only the CDR3 DNA, which spans 45 bases and is read in frame from base 1. As to this clone: Its specific antigen is unknown. No much larger clone is present one base from it, and per-base qualities are unavailable.

TCRbeta CDR3 regions were amplified from genomic DNA by means of the immunoSEQ Assay, a bias-controlled multiplex PCR. On the authors' methods: The number of nucleated cells in each sample was estimated by amplification of reference gene primers within the assay. Sequence reads were collapsed and filtered to measure the absolute abundance of every unique TCRbeta CDR3 rearrangement. For each sample, productive Simpson clonality was calculated by taking the square root of Simpson's diversity index across productive rearrangements. TCRdb took this table from immuneACCESS and kept in-frame rearrangements with V and J called. Such tables lack part of the clones; where checked against another copy, unresolved V genes explain under half of the gap, and the rest is unexplained. From that table come the V and J calls and clone size; the DNA was used to work out D and trimming. Within this sample are 200,000 to 250,000 clones, with around 82% of them counted one time only. Of the sample, approximately 5% falls within the top ten clones.

Each collaborating institution followed its own protocols to collect whole blood in K2EDTA tubes. For TCRbeta analysis, collaborators shipped samples as frozen whole blood, isolated PBMCs, or DNA extracted from either of those sample types. Sequencing input: peripheral blood. The chain is made from TRBV9 and TRBJ2-3; TRBD2 is a weak D gene call, 7 bases matching. The clonotype comes from a woman of 80 years or more with active or convalescent COVID-19. The sequence in DNA is TGTGCCAGCAGCACCCATGGGGGGGCCGCAGATACGCAGTATTTT. Its protein product is CASSTHGGAADTQYF.